Following are 8 T cell receptor beta chains from one sample sequenced in a study of CD8 T cells in ankylosing spondylitis. Study-wide findings and caveats: A TCR beta motif made of several highly homologous variants seemed typical of ankylosing spondylitis blood.

Antigens of these TCRs are unknown. Each CDR3 protein is one row after TCRdb ran MiXCR on the 5' RACE reads. The sample has a few hundred thousand distinct CDR3 sequences, 20% to 25% seen once. The sample was blood, either unsorted or a sorted T cell fraction (not recorded which). These receptors came from a male donor with ankylosing spondylitis.

This clonotype was seen a few times. The genes are TRBV5-4 and TRBJ1-2, with D perhaps TRBD1 (5 bases). Germline lookup yields CDR1 SGHNT and CDR2 YYREEE (reference sequence). The CDR3 has 13 residues. Trimming took off 0 bases at V and 4 bases at J, with 7 bases between the two ends. The CDR3 DNA reads as TGTGCCAGCAGCTTGGTTGGGACCTATGGCTACACCTTC. This gives the protein CASSLVGTYGYTF.

This sequence joins TRBV4-1 and TRBJ1-2; D is ambiguous. The CDR3 extends over 14 amino acids. Per germline, CDR1 MGHRA and CDR2 YSYEKL. V gave up 3 bases and J gave up 4 bases, with 12 bases separating them. CDR3 residues: CASSHGQTSYGYTF. The CDR3 DNA reads TGCGCCAGCAGCCACGGCCAAACAAGCTATGGCTACACCTTC.

The sample holds a few counts of this clonotype. The genes are TRBV6-1 and TRBJ2-2, with 10 bases lining up with TRBD2. This CDR3 region has 16 residues. Germline assignment: CDR1 MNHNS and CDR2 SASEGT. Unmatched junction bases numbered 3, after V lost 5 bases and J lost 0 bases. This CDR3 is CASSIAGGANTGELFF. In nucleotides, the CDR3 is TGTGCCAGCAGTATAGCGGGAGGTGCGAACACCGGGGAGCTGTTTTTT.

This rearrangement joins TRBV5-1 to TRBJ2-2, with 9 bases matching TRBD1. The length of the CDR3 is 17 residues. V lost 2 bases to trimming and J lost 4 bases; unmatched junction nucleotides: 9. CDR1 is SGHRS and CDR2 is YFSETQ in the germline V gene. The CDR3 sequence is CASSFGRDRVRTGELFF. In nucleotides, the CDR3 is TGCGCCAGCAGCTTCGGACGGGACAGGGTGCGCACCGGGGAGCTGTTTTTT.

CDR3 coding DNA: TGTGCCAGCAGCCAGGGGGGCGGAGGAGAGCAGTACTTC. Residues: CASSQGGGGEQYF. The rearrangement joins TRBV7-6 to TRBJ2-7; D possibly corresponds to TRBD1 (7 bases). Germline V gene lookup returns CDR1 SGHVS and CDR2 FNYEAQ. CDR3 length equals 13 residues. The V gene lost 5 bases and the J gene lost 7 bases, with 15 bases spanning the gap.

The genes are TRBV19 and TRBJ1-5, with D unclear. Per germline, CDR1 LNHDA and CDR2 SQIVND (reference sequence). V gave up 9 bases and J gave up 5 bases, with 11 bases separating them. The CDR3 is 12 residues long. CDR3 coding DNA: TGTGCCAGCGACAACAGATATCAGCCCCAGCATTTT. Its protein is CASDNRYQPQHF.

This clonotype turned up a few times. V is TRBV20-1 and J is TRBJ1-2; weak D call: TRBD1 (6 bases). The V end was cut by 6 bases, the J end by 5 bases, with 10 bases between. Per the germline V gene, CDR1 is DFQATT and CDR2 is SNEGSKA (reference sequence). There are 11 residues in the CDR3. CDR3 protein: CSARTDYGYTF. CDR3 DNA: TGCAGTGCCAGGACAGATTATGGCTACACCTTC.

V and J are TRBV3-1 and TRBJ2-2; D unresolved. Trimming took off 4 bases at V and 4 bases at J, with 10 bases between the two ends. This CDR3 comprises 14 residues. In germline, CDR1 is LGHDT, CDR2 YNNKEL (reference sequence). The CDR3 coding sequence is TGTGCCAGCAGCCGAAAGGCTAGCACCGGGGAGCTGTTTTTT. It translates to CASSRKASTGELFF.